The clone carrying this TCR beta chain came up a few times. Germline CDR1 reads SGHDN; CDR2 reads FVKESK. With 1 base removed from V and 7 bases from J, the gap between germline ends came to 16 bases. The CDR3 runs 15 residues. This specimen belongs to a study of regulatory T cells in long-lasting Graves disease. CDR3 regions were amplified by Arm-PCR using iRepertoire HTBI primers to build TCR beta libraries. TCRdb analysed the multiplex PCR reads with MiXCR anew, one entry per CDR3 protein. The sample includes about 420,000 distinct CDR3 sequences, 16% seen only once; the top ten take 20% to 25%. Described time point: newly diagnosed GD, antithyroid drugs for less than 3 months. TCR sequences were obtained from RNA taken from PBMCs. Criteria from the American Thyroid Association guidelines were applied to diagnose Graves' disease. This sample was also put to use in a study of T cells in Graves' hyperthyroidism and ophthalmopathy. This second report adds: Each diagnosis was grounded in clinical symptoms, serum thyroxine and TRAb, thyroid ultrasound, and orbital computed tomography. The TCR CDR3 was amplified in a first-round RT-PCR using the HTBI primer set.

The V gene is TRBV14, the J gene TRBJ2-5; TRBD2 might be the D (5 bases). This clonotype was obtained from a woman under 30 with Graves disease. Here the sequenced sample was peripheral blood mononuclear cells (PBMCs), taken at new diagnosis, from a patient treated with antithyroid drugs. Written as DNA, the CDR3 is TGTGCCAGCAGCCAAGGGGCATGGGGAGACTCGACCCAGTACTTC. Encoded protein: CASSQGAWGDSTQYF.